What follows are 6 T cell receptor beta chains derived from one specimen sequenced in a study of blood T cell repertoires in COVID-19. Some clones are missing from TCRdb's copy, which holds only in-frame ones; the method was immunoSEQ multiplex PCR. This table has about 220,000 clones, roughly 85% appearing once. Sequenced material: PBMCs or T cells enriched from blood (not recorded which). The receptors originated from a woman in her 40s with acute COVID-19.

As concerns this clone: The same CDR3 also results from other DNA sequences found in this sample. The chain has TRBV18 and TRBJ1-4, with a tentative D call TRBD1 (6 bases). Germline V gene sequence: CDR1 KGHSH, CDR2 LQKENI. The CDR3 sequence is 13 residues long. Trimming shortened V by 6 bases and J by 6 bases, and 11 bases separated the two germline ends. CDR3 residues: CASSRGRDEKLFF. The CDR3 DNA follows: TGTGCCAGCTCCAGGGGAAGGGATGAAAAACTGTTTTTT.

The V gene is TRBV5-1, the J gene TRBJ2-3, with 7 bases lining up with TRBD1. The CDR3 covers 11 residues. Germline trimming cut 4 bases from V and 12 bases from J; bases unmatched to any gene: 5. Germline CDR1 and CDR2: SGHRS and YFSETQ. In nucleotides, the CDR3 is TGCGCCAGCAGCGCAGGGACAGACCAGTATTTT. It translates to CASSAGTDQYF.

The CDR3 bases are TGTGCCAGCAGCTGGACTACTAGCGGCGTCACCTCAGATACGCAGTATTTT. Encoded protein: CASSWTTSGVTSDTQYF. J is TRBJ2-3 and V is TRBV7-2, with 8 positions matching TRBD2. Trimming took 4 bases from V and 4 from J; bases not matched to a gene: 13. Germline V gives CDR1 SGHTA, CDR2 FQGNSA. The CDR3 runs to 17 residues. The full variable domain, in which reference TRBV7-2 and TRBJ2-3 provide the parts outside the CDR3, is GAGVSQSPSNKVTEKGKDVELRCDPISGHTALYWYRQSLGQGLEFLIYFQGNSAPDKSGLPSDRFSAERTGGSVSTLTIQRTQQEDSAVYLCASSWTTSGVTSDTQYFGPGTRLTVL.

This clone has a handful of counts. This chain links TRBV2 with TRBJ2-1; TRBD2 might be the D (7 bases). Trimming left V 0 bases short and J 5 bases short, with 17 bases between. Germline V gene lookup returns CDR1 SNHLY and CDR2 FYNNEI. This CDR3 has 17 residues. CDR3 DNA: TGTGCCAGCAGTGAAGCGAAGGGGCGGGGGCCCCACAATGAGCAGTTCTTC. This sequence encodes CASSEAKGRGPHNEQFF.

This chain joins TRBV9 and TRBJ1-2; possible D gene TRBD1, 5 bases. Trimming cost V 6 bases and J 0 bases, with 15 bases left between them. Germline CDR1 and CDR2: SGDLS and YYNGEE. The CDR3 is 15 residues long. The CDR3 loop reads CASTPWGGSNYGYTF. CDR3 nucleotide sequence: TGTGCCAGCACTCCGTGGGGGGGATCTAACTATGGCTACACCTTC.

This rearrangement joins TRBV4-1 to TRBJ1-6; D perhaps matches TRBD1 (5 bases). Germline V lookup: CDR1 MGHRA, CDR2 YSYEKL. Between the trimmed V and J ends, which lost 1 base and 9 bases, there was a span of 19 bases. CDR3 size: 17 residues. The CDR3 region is CASSQVRREGEISPLHF. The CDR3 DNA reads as TGCGCCAGCAGCCAAGTTAGGAGGGAAGGGGAAATTTCACCCCTCCACTTT.